This TCR beta chain was identified during a study of early T cells in non-severe SARS-CoV-2 infection. Attachment of unique molecular identifiers was made to individual cDNA molecules. TCRdb used MiXCR to reprocess the 5' RACE reads, holding one entry per CDR3 protein. In the table there are 40,000 or so distinct CDR3 sequences, almost 6% of which are singletons. This clonotype came up many times. Germline CDR1 is MNHEY and CDR2 is SVGAGI. This CDR3 spans 14 amino acids. The V and J ends lost 6 bases and 1 base respectively, with 12 bases between them. Sequenced input: whole blood. The clonotype originates from an adult who was a healthcare worker with PCR-confirmed SARS-CoV-2 infection or an uninfected control (not recorded which). The chain uses TRBV6-5 and TRBJ1-1, with a possible D match to TRBD1 (5 bases). The CDR3 DNA is TGTGCCAGCAGCAGAACGACAGCGAACACTGAAGCTTTCTTT. As protein: CASSRTTANTEAFF.